The 9 T cell receptor beta chains below come from one sample, sequenced in a study of chemoradiotherapy in HPV16-positive cancers. The method was immunoSEQ multiplex PCR; TCRdb's version includes in-frame clones alone and lacks a portion of them. This table holds 30,000 to 40,000 clones, around three quarters found once. Sequenced material: blood, taken from a patient who underwent chemoradiotherapy. These receptor sequences come from a human donor with HPV-associated anogenital cancer.

The CDR3 spells CASMVNVYGYTF. Written as DNA, the CDR3 is TGTGCCAGCATGGTGAACGTTTATGGCTACACCTTC. The chain couples TRBV6-1 to TRBJ1-2; D gene ambiguous. Germline assignment: CDR1 MNHNS and CDR2 SASEGT. The V and J ends lost 7 bases and 5 bases respectively, with 11 bases between them. The CDR3 spans 12 residues.

The chain uses TRBV6-4 and TRBJ1-1, with D hard to call. This CDR3 is 14 amino acids long. CDR1 is MRHNA and CDR2 is SNTAGT in the germline V gene. Trimming removed 9 bases from V and 5 bases from J, with 19 bases in between. The CDR3 DNA follows: TGTGCCAGTTCTCCTGGGCTTGGCAGTACTGAAGCTTTCTTT. It is translated as CASSPGLGSTEAFF.

This clone was observed a handful of times. V usage is TRBV5-4 and J usage is TRBJ2-7; 9 bases map to TRBD2. The length of the CDR3 is 14 residues. Germline trimming cut 2 bases from V and 7 bases from J; bases unmatched to any gene: 7. Germline assignment: CDR1 SGHNT and CDR2 YYREEE (reference sequence). The CDR3 nucleotides read TGTGCCAGCAGCTTAGCGGGGGGTGTGAGAGAGCAGTACTTC. It encodes CASSLAGGVREQYF. Complete variable domain (other parts from reference TRBV5-4 and TRBJ2-7): ETGVTQSPTHLIKTRGQQVTLRCSSQSGHNTVSWYQQALGQGPQFIFQYYREEENGRGNFPPRFSGLQFPNYSSELNVNALELDDSALYLCASSLAGGVREQYFGPGTRLTVT.

V usage is TRBV11-2 and J usage is TRBJ2-3; perhaps TRBD1 as D (6 bases). The CDR3 consists of 15 residues. Germline lookup yields CDR1 SGHAT and CDR2 FQNNGV. Trimming shortened V by 1 base and J by 3 bases, and 11 bases separated the two germline ends. CDR3 in DNA: TGTGCCAGCAGCTTAGGAGTAGGACAGACAGATACGCAGTATTTT. Encoded protein: CASSLGVGQTDTQYF.

V gene TRBV7-7 combines with J gene TRBJ2-5; D unclear. The CDR3 sequence is 13 residues long. CDR1 is SSHAT and CDR2 is FNYEAQ in the germline V gene (reference sequence). The V and J ends lost 1 base and 0 bases respectively, with 3 bases between them. CDR3 DNA: TGTGCCAGCAGCTTAGGGTACCAAGAGACCCAGTACTTC. Translating it yields CASSLGYQETQYF.

V usage is TRBV9 and J usage is TRBJ1-3; D is possibly TRBD1 (5 bases). CDR1 SGDLS and CDR2 YYNGEE come from the germline V gene. V was trimmed by 3 bases and J by 1 base, leaving 11 bases between them. This CDR3 comprises 15 residues. The CDR3 loop is CASSAFGHSGNTIYF. CDR3 bases: TGTGCCAGCAGCGCCTTCGGACATTCTGGAAACACCATATATTTT.

The chain joins TRBV5-1 to TRBJ2-3; 10 nucleotides align to TRBD2. Germline-derived CDR1 and CDR2 are SGHRS and YFSETQ. Germline trimming cut 7 bases from V and 2 bases from J; bases unmatched to any gene: 7. The CDR3 is made up of 15 amino acids. CDR3 in amino acids: CASGRLAGTTDTQYF. DNA for the CDR3: TGCGCCAGCGGCAGACTAGCGGGCACCACAGATACGCAGTATTTT. Together with reference TRBV5-1 and TRBJ2-3, the CDR3 gives the full variable domain: KAGVTQTPRYLIKTRGQQVTLSCSPISGHRSVSWYQQTPGQGLQFLFEYFSETQRNKGNFPGRFSGRQFSNSRSEMNVSTLELGDSALYLCASGRLAGTTDTQYFGPGTRLTVL.

The V call is TRBV6-6, the J call TRBJ1-1; a weak D match, TRBD1 (5 bases). The germline V gene encodes CDR1 MNHNY and CDR2 SVGAGI (reference sequence). Deletions cut 3 bases from V and 6 bases from J, with 8 bases between. The CDR3 runs 12 residues. CDR3 coding DNA: TGTGCCAGCAGTTATTTGGGGGCTGAAGCTTTCTTT. Protein sequence: CASSYLGAEAFF.

The table lists this clone with a few counts. The chain links TRBV7-6 to TRBJ2-7; D is perhaps TRBD1 (6 bases). Trimming cost V 1 base and J 5 bases, with 12 bases left between them. Germline CDR1 and CDR2: SGHVS and FNYEAQ. The CDR3 consists of 14 residues. The CDR3 loop is CASSLGAQGHEQYF. The CDR3 nucleotides are TGTGCCAGCAGCTTAGGCGCACAGGGCCACGAGCAGTACTTC.